This entry lists 17 T cell receptor beta chains sequenced from one sample in a study of CD8+ T cells in alopecia areata. RNA was isolated and reverse transcribed to cDNA, the sequencing template. Here immunoSEQ multiplex PCR was the method, and the copy in TCRdb shows in-frame clones only, minus some. This sample has about 140,000 clones, with 45% to 60% found just once. The specimen comprised CD4+ T cells sorted from blood, sampled at week 0. These receptors were obtained from a human donor with alopecia areata.

The chain has TRBV19 and TRBJ2-2; a possible D gene is TRBD1 (6 bases). This CDR3 has 14 residues. V was shortened by 5 bases and J by 4 bases, with 11 bases between the two germline ends. Germline V gene data show CDR1 as LNHDA and CDR2 as SQIVND (reference sequence). The DNA for the CDR3 is TGTGCCAGTAGTCGGGCAGGGGTCACCGGGGAGCTGTTTTTT. This encodes CASSRAGVTGELFF.

The V gene is TRBV19, the J gene TRBJ1-5; possible D gene TRBD1, 6 bases. This CDR3 spans 14 amino acids. Germline V gives CDR1 LNHDA, CDR2 SQIVND (reference sequence). Between the trimmed V and J ends, which lost 2 bases and 4 bases, there was a span of 9 bases. As DNA, the CDR3 is TGTGCCAGTAGTATACCAGGGGAAAATCAGCCCCAGCATTTT. Residues: CASSIPGENQPQHF.

Here the CDR3 reads CASSLSGKRTDTQYF. As DNA, the CDR3 is TGTGCCAGCAGTTTGTCGGGGAAACGCACAGATACGCAGTATTTT. V gene TRBV28 combines with J gene TRBJ2-3; a possible D gene is TRBD2 (5 bases). The germline gives CDR1 MDHEN, CDR2 SYDVKM. Trimming pared 3 bases from V and 1 base from J, leaving 11 bases between. The CDR3 is made up of 15 amino acids. Filled out from reference TRBV28 and TRBJ2-3, the complete variable domain reads DVKVTQSSRYLVKRTGEKVFLECVQDMDHENMFWYRQDPGLGLRLIYFSYDVKMKEKGDIPEGYSVSREKKERFSLILESASTNQTSMYLCASSLSGKRTDTQYFGPGTRLTVL.

This chain uses TRBV30 with TRBJ2-3; weak D call: TRBD1 (6 bases). V dropped 0 bases and J dropped 1 base, with 14 bases sitting between them. Germline V gene sequence: CDR1 GTSNPN, CDR2 SVGIG (reference sequence). There are 16 residues in the CDR3. CDR3 in DNA: TGTGCCTGGAGTGTACGGTCTGGGACACGCACAGATACGCAGTATTTT. It specifies CAWSVRSGTRTDTQYF.

This clone showed up just a few times. The chain is built from TRBV9 and TRBJ2-2; 9 nucleotides match TRBD2. Unmatched junction bases numbered 12, after V lost 3 bases and J lost 3 bases. CDR3 size: 18 residues. In germline, CDR1 is SGDLS, CDR2 YYNGEE. The chain's CDR3 is CASSGYFEREAYTGELFF. DNA of the CDR3: TGTGCCAGCAGCGGATACTTTGAGCGGGAGGCCTACACCGGGGAGCTGTTTTTT.

The chain employs TRBV19 and TRBJ2-5, with 7 bases matching TRBD2. In germline, CDR1 is LNHDA, CDR2 SQIVND (reference sequence). J lost 2 bases, V lost 3 bases, and 9 bases had no gene match. The CDR3 totals 16 residues. CDR3 DNA sequence: TGTGCCAGTAGTATGTATGGCGGGGGAAATCAAGAGACCCAGTACTTC. It codes for CASSMYGGGNQETQYF.

There are a few counts of this clone. V usage is TRBV2 and J usage is TRBJ2-3, with 9 bases aligning to TRBD2. The CDR3 is 14 residues long. CDR1 and CDR2 (germline): SNHLY, FYNNEI. V was clipped by 6 bases and J by 2 bases; unmatched bases: 3. CDR3 in amino acids: CASSAGGFTDTQYF. The CDR3 DNA is TGTGCCAGCAGCGCGGGAGGGTTCACAGATACGCAGTATTTT.

The V and J genes are TRBV5-6 and TRBJ2-5; the D gene is possibly TRBD1 (6 bases). The CDR3 contains 13 residues. V lost 5 bases and J lost 5, with 13 bases in between. Looked up from germline, CDR1 is SGHDT and CDR2 is YYEEEE. The CDR3 is CASRTGSGETQYF. In nucleotides, the CDR3 is TGTGCCAGCAGGACAGGAAGTGGGGAGACCCAGTACTTC.

J is TRBJ2-3 and V is TRBV27, with 7 bases aligning to TRBD2. CDR1 and CDR2 from the germline V gene are MNHEY and SMNVEV (reference sequence). Trimming removed 6 bases from V and 1 base from J; junction bases left unmatched: 10. The CDR3 totals 16 residues. The CDR3 bases are TGTGCCAGCAGACGACTTACGGGGGGAGGCACAGATACGCAGTATTTT. It translates to CASRRLTGGGTDTQYF.

This sequence joins TRBV5-1 and TRBJ1-2; D is undetermined. The V and J ends lost 0 bases and 1 base respectively, with 10 bases between them. The CDR3 is 15 amino acids. From germline, CDR1 is SGHRS and CDR2 YFSETQ. Here the CDR3 DNA reads TGCGCCAGCAGCTTGGGGAATACCGTTAACTATGGCTACACCTTC. Protein: CASSLGNTVNYGYTF.

This chain connects TRBV25-1 to TRBJ2-7; D uncertain. Germline values: CDR1 MGHDK, CDR2 SYGVNS. This CDR3 comprises 11 residues. V gave up 7 bases and J gave up 5 bases, with 9 bases separating them. The CDR3 is CASTLLNEQYF. Written as DNA, the CDR3 is TGTGCCAGCACCCTCCTCAACGAGCAGTACTTC.

The rearrangement joins TRBV19 to TRBJ1-2; unclear D gene. V was cut by 6 bases and J by 8 bases, with 10 bases left in between. Germline V CDR1 and CDR2: LNHDA, SQIVND (reference sequence). This CDR3 region has 11 residues. CDR3 sequence: CASSWKGGYTF. The CDR3 nucleotides read TGTGCCAGTAGCTGGAAAGGAGGCTACACCTTC.

The chain recombines TRBV7-9 with TRBJ2-3, with D unresolved. Trimming removed 5 bases at V and 8 bases at J, with 11 bases between. Germline CDR1 and CDR2: SEHNR and FQNEAQ (reference sequence). The CDR3 has 12 residues. CDR3 residues: CASSPGLSTQYF. The CDR3 DNA is TGTGCCAGCAGCCCGGGCCTCTCTACGCAGTATTTT.

This clone was observed a handful of times. V usage is TRBV29-1 and J usage is TRBJ1-1; D not resolved. V was trimmed by 1 base and J by 5 bases, leaving 8 bases between them. CDR3 length equals 12 residues. The germline CDR1 and CDR2 sequences are SQVTM and ANQGSEA. For the CDR3, the DNA is TGCAGCGTTGAAGCGGGGAAGACTGAAGCTTTCTTT. Translated: CSVEAGKTEAFF. Full variable domain (missing parts from reference TRBV29-1 and TRBJ1-1): SAVISQKPSRDICQRGTSLTIQCQVDSQVTMMFWYRQQPGQSLTLIATANQGSEATYESGFVIDKFPISRPNLTFSTLTVSNMSPEDSSIYLCSVEAGKTEAFFGQGTRLTVV.

This sequence joins TRBV30 and TRBJ2-7, with a tentative D call TRBD2 (5 bases). The V end was cut by 2 bases, the J end by 5 bases, with 10 bases between. This CDR3 spans 12 amino acids. In germline, CDR1 is GTSNPN, CDR2 SVGIG (reference sequence). CDR3 sequence reads: CAWSHGVHEQYF. The DNA for the CDR3 is TGTGCCTGGAGTCACGGGGTCCACGAGCAGTACTTC.

The chain links TRBV7-8 to TRBJ2-5; D possibly matches TRBD1 or TRBD2 (5 bases each). The germline CDR1 and CDR2 sequences are SGHVS and FQNEAQ. Trimming took off 0 bases at V and 5 bases at J, with 19 bases between the two ends. This CDR3 has 17 amino acids. This CDR3 is CASSLAGSGTVGETQYF. The CDR3 bases are TGTGCCAGCAGCTTAGCTGGCTCCGGGACCGTGGGTGAGACCCAGTACTTC.

This chain connects TRBV30 to TRBJ1-6, with 7 nucleotides matching TRBD1. The CDR3 runs to 12 residues. Germline CDR1 and CDR2: GTSNPN and SVGIG (reference sequence). V lost 7 bases and J lost 6; bases outside the gene matches: 3. In DNA, the CDR3 is TGTGCCTCGGGACAGCCTAATTCACCCCTCCACTTT. This translates into CASGQPNSPLHF.